A selection of T cell receptor beta chains follows, all from one sample in a study of naive and memory T cell subsets. TCRdb re-called the UMI-ligation and nested PCR reads through MiXCR, storing one row per CDR3 protein. In the table there are tens of thousands of distinct CDR3 sequences, more than 10% of which are singletons. The sequencing sample was made of effector memory CD4+ T cells from blood. These receptors were collected from a human donor in good health. CDR3s include the opening cysteine and the closing phenylalanine or tryptophan. The D gene is left open where the match is weak. Expanded clones are given a class, and other clones once, few, many or no size at all.

clone_size | j_call | d_call | v_call | cdr3_aa | cdr3_nt
many | TRBJ2-2 | NA | TRBV11-2 | CASSPFGRSGELFF | TGTGCCAGCAGCCCGTTTGGTAGATCCGGGGAGCTGTTTTTT
few | TRBJ1-2 | NA | TRBV4-2 | CASSQGGSSYGYTF | TGTGCCAGCAGCCAAGGTGGCAGTAGCTATGGCTACACCTTC
few | TRBJ2-5 | TRBD1 | TRBV6-2/TRBV6-3 | CASSFRGGRETQYF | TGTGCCAGCAGTTTCCGAGGGGGCAGGGAGACCCAGTACTTC
few | TRBJ2-5 | TRBD2 | TRBV28 | CASSLLVTASGQETQYF | TGTGCCAGCAGTTTATTAGTTACGGCTAGCGGGCAAGAGACCCAGTACTTC
many | TRBJ2-5 | NA | TRBV7-2 | CASSLGVSLVSETQYF | TGTGCCAGCAGCTTAGGGGTATCCCTTGTCTCAGAGACCCAGTACTTC
few | TRBJ2-5 | TRBD2 | TRBV5-1 | CASSLTGGPVETQYF | TGCGCCAGCAGCTTGACGGGAGGGCCGGTGGAGACCCAGTACTTC
few | TRBJ2-1 | NA | TRBV6-2/TRBV6-3 | CASMFGPGDYNEQFF | TGTGCCAGCATGTTTGGTCCGGGCGACTACAATGAGCAGTTCTTC
NA | TRBJ2-1 | TRBD2 | TRBV20-1 | CSAWTSGNEQFF | TGCAGTGCATGGACTAGCGGGAATGAGCAGTTCTTC
many | TRBJ1-1 | NA | TRBV5-6 | CASSYLLNTEAFF | TGTGCCAGCAGCTACCTACTGAACACTGAAGCTTTCTTT
many | TRBJ1-6 | NA | TRBV20-1 | CSARPTTGIDNSPLHF | TGCAGTGCTAGACCGACCACCGGGATTGATAATTCACCCCTCCACTTT
medium-sized | TRBJ2-7 | TRBD1 | TRBV7-3 | CASSVGQGPYEQYF | TGTGCCAGCAGCGTCGGACAGGGCCCCTACGAGCAGTACTTC
NA | TRBJ1-1 | NA | TRBV11-2 | CASSFQANTEAFF | TGTGCCAGCAGCTTCCAGGCTAACACTGAAGCTTTCTTT
many | TRBJ1-5 | NA | TRBV7-2 | CASSLARRPGQPQHF | TGTGCCAGCAGCTTAGCCCGCCGCCCGGGTCAGCCCCAGCATTTT
few | TRBJ2-2 | NA | TRBV6-1 | CASSEAIGGAAEDTGELFF | TGTGCCAGCAGTGAAGCAATTGGGGGCGCCGCTGAGGACACCGGGGAGCTGTTTTTT
NA | TRBJ2-1 | TRBD2 | TRBV11-1 | CASSQGTSGRGNEQFF | TGTGCCAGCAGTCAAGGTACTAGCGGGAGAGGCAATGAGCAGTTCTTC
NA | TRBJ1-4 | NA | TRBV7-2 | CASSLSGSNEKLFF | TGTGCCAGCAGCTTATCAGGGTCAAATGAAAAACTGTTTTTT